A single sample gave rise to the 24 T cell receptor beta chains below, sequenced in a study of T cell responses to AZD1222 COVID-19 vaccine. The protocol was immunoSEQ multiplex PCR, while the TCRdb copy is restricted to in-frame clones and leaves out a portion. The profile shows about 130,000 clones, roughly 92% of them singletons. The input for sequencing was peripheral blood, taken on day 0 of AZD1222 vaccination. The source is an adult in good health.

The chain is built from TRBV19 and TRBJ1-4, with 11 bases aligning to TRBD1. With V trimmed by 4 bases and J by 1 base, 2 bases remained unmatched. This CDR3 has 16 residues. CDR1 and CDR2 from the germline V gene are LNHDA and SQIVND (reference sequence). Written as DNA, the CDR3 is TGTGCCAGTAGTAGTGGGACAGGGGGAACTAATGAAAAACTGTTTTTT. Amino acids: CASSSGTGGTNEKLFF.

The rearrangement links TRBV15 to TRBJ2-1; D is undetermined. Trimming removed 3 bases at V and 0 bases at J, with 15 bases between. This CDR3 is 17 amino acids long. Germline V gene lookup returns CDR1 LNHNV and CDR2 YYDKDF (reference sequence). CDR3 in amino acids: CATSRTTRASSYNEQFF. The DNA of the CDR3 is TGTGCCACCAGCAGGACGACAAGGGCCAGCTCCTACAATGAGCAGTTCTTC.

This clone came up a few times. The J gene is TRBJ2-1, the V gene TRBV4-1, with 7 bases identical to TRBD1. The CDR3 length is 13 residues. The trim removed 5 bases at V and 9 bases at J, leaving 7 bases unmatched. The germline gives CDR1 MGHRA, CDR2 YSYEKL. CDR3 nucleotide sequence: TGCGCCAGCAGCTATCGACAGGGCCTTGAGCAGTTCTTC. As protein: CASSYRQGLEQFF.

The chain couples TRBV7-9 to TRBJ2-5; 10 bases map to TRBD2. The CDR3 totals 16 residues. The germline V gene encodes CDR1 SEHNR and CDR2 FQNEAQ (reference sequence). Losses at the gene ends were 4 bases for V and 5 bases for J; bases not matched to a gene: 10. This CDR3 is CASSSDQAGGPETQYF. In DNA form, the CDR3 reads TGTGCCAGCAGCTCCGATCAAGCGGGAGGGCCGGAGACCCAGTACTTC.

This rearrangement joins TRBV5-1 to TRBJ1-1; maybe TRBD1 (6 bases). From germline, CDR1 is SGHRS and CDR2 YFSETQ. CDR3 length: 13 amino acids. The V end lost 0 bases, the J end lost 9 bases, and 12 bases lay between the germline ends. The CDR3, as DNA: TGCGCCAGCAGCTTGGAGGGGGATGGTAAAGCTTTCTTT. As protein: CASSLEGDGKAFF.

The CDR3 is CASSQSGTINEQFF. The CDR3 region has the DNA TGTGCCAGTTCACAATCCGGGACAATCAATGAGCAGTTCTTC. The rearrangement joins TRBV19 to TRBJ2-1; the D gene is possibly TRBD1 (6 bases). CDR3 size: 14 residues. Trimming stripped 8 bases from V and 6 bases from J, with 17 bases between. Germline V CDR1 and CDR2: LNHDA, SQIVND (reference sequence).

This chain connects TRBV30 to TRBJ2-5; TRBD2 matches 12 bases. The V gene's germline CDR1 is GTSNPN and CDR2 SVGIG (reference sequence). Trimming at V came to 4 bases and at J to 4 bases, leaving 4 bases not matched to a gene. The CDR3 spans 14 residues. As DNA, the CDR3 is TGTGCCTGGAAACTAGCGGGGGGCGGAGAGACCCAGTACTTC. As protein: CAWKLAGGGETQYF.

This chain connects TRBV28 to TRBJ1-2, with 10 bases that match TRBD1. From germline, CDR1 is MDHEN and CDR2 SYDVKM. Germline trimming cut 8 bases from V and 2 bases from J; bases unmatched to any gene: 5. The CDR3 is 14 amino acids. The CDR3 loop reads CASQTGGLNYGYTF. In DNA, the CDR3 is TGTGCCAGCCAGACAGGGGGCTTGAACTATGGCTACACCTTC.

CDR3 protein: CASTLWSRNTIYF. CDR3 nucleotide sequence: TGTGCCAGCACTCTCTGGAGCCGAAACACCATATATTTT. The chain recombines TRBV2 with TRBJ1-3; D is ambiguous. CDR3 length equals 13 residues. CDR1 and CDR2 from the germline V gene are SNHLY and FYNNEI. Trimming removed 7 bases at V and 5 bases at J, with 12 bases between. Supplemented by reference TRBV2 and TRBJ1-3, the full variable domain reads EPEVTQTPSHQVTQMGQEVILRCVPISNHLYFYWYRQILGQKVEFLVSFYNNEISEKSEIFDDQFSVERPDGSNFTLKIRSTKLEDSAMYFCASTLWSRNTIYFGEGSWLTVV.

V and J are TRBV30 and TRBJ1-5, with unresolved D. CDR3 length: 15 residues. Germline CDR1 is GTSNPN and CDR2 is SVGIG (reference sequence). V lost 0 bases and J 0 bases, leaving 9 bases between the germline ends. The CDR3 DNA is TGTGCCTGGAGTGTAGGTCACTATAGCAATCAGCCCCAGCATTTT. Protein: CAWSVGHYSNQPQHF.

This sequence joins TRBV2 and TRBJ1-5, with 8 bases identical to TRBD1. The V gene end was trimmed by 11 bases and the J gene end by 6 bases; junction bases not matched to a gene: 6. CDR3 length: 12 amino acids. Germline V gene data show CDR1 as SNHLY and CDR2 as FYNNEI. CDR3 residues: CACTGTGQPQHF. CDR3 bases: TGTGCCTGCACAGGGACAGGTCAGCCCCAGCATTTT.

V and J are TRBV19 and TRBJ2-7; 7 nucleotides line up with TRBD1. Unmatched junction bases numbered 6, after V lost 8 bases and J lost 2 bases. The CDR3 consists of 13 residues. Germline lookup yields CDR1 LNHDA and CDR2 SQIVND (reference sequence). CDR3: CASARDRPYEQYF. The CDR3 nucleotides are TGTGCCAGTGCCCGGGACAGACCCTACGAGCAGTACTTC.

This clone occurred once. The gene calls are TRBV30 and TRBJ2-3, with D perhaps TRBD1 or TRBD2 (8 bases each). CDR3 length: 14 residues. V gave up 4 bases and J gave up 5 bases, with 16 bases separating them. Germline V gene lookup returns CDR1 GTSNPN and CDR2 SVGIG (reference sequence). CDR3 residues: CAWKQGAGGDTQYF. The CDR3 DNA reads as TGTGCCTGGAAGCAGGGGGCGGGGGGAGATACGCAGTATTTT.

The rearrangement joins TRBV2 to TRBJ2-3; 11 nucleotides line up with TRBD2. The CDR3 consists of 17 residues. Germline V gene lookup returns CDR1 SNHLY and CDR2 FYNNEI. The junction had 7 bases not matched to a gene; V was cut back by 5 bases and J by 0 bases. The CDR3 reads CASSIMVAGGSTDTQYF. CDR3 sequence (DNA): TGTGCCAGCAGTATTATGGTAGCGGGGGGGAGCACAGATACGCAGTATTTT.

This clone was seen a handful of times. This chain uses TRBV28 with TRBJ1-4, with D maybe TRBD1 (6 bases). V lost 2 bases, J lost 4 bases, and 14 bases lay in between. CDR1 is MDHEN and CDR2 is SYDVKM in the germline V gene. The CDR3 covers 16 residues. The CDR3 here is CASSLHRAAFNEKLFF. CDR3 nucleotides: TGTGCCAGCAGTTTACACAGGGCAGCTTTTAATGAAAAACTGTTTTTT.

The chain joins TRBV4-2 to TRBJ1-1, with D unclear. Germline CDR1 reads LGHNA; CDR2 reads YNFKEQ. CDR3 length equals 11 residues. Trimming took off 0 bases at V and 10 bases at J, with 6 bases between the two ends. Here the CDR3 reads CASSQDSVAFF. CDR3 in DNA: TGTGCCAGCAGCCAAGATAGTGTAGCTTTCTTT.

In regard to this clone: One junction end does not reproduce the germline sequence, and a read error may be involved. This chain joins TRBV7-7 and TRBJ2-1, with 12 bases fitting TRBD2. This CDR3 is built from 15 residues. CDR1 is SSHAT, CDR2 FNYEAQ, per germline (reference sequence). The CDR3 nucleotides read TGTGCTAGCAGCTTTGGACTAGCGGGAAACAATGAGCAGTTCTTC. Translated, it gives CASSFGLAGNNEQFF.

The table lists this clone with a count of one. One junction end disagrees with the germline gene, perhaps due to a read error. The chain uses TRBV19 and TRBJ2-2; the D is unclear. The CDR3 runs 15 residues. Germline V gives CDR1 LNHDA, CDR2 SQIVND (reference sequence). The CDR3 reads CASSKWSAKTGELFF. The CDR3, as DNA: TGTGCCAGTAGTAAATGGAGCGCGAAAACCGGGGAGCTGTTTTTT.

CDR3 sequence reads: CAWSVPHLGIYEQYF. Here the CDR3 DNA reads TGTGCCTGGAGTGTCCCGCACCTGGGTATTTACGAGCAGTACTTC. The J gene is TRBJ2-7, the V gene TRBV30; D uncertain. V lost 0 bases and J 4 bases, leaving 16 bases between the germline ends. The germline CDR1 and CDR2 sequences are GTSNPN and SVGIG (reference sequence). The CDR3 covers 15 residues.

This chain connects TRBV30 to TRBJ1-1, with 8 nucleotides matching TRBD1. Germline V CDR1 and CDR2: GTSNPN, SVGIG (reference sequence). The CDR3 loop spans 17 amino acids. Unmatched junction bases numbered 19, after V lost 5 bases and J lost 5 bases. CDR3 nucleotides: TGTGCCTGGCGCTCAGGGGGGCCAGGGGGCAGAATTACTGAAGCTTTCTTT. This translates into CAWRSGGPGGRITEAFF.

The chain joins TRBV6-1 to TRBJ1-2, with a possible D match to TRBD1 (5 bases). Germline-derived CDR1 and CDR2 are MNHNS and SASEGT. The germline V and J ends were trimmed by 3 bases and 4 bases, with 18 bases remaining between them. The CDR3 runs 16 residues. The CDR3 region is CASSEVYERGGYGYTF. In DNA, the CDR3 is TGTGCCAGCAGTGAGGTATATGAGAGGGGCGGCTATGGCTACACCTTC.

The gene calls are TRBV19 and TRBJ2-7; TRBD2 is a possible D gene (6 bases). The germline V gene has CDR1 LNHDA and CDR2 SQIVND (reference sequence). The CDR3 is made up of 14 amino acids. V lost 5 bases, J lost 2 bases, and 13 bases lay in between. The CDR3 DNA follows: TGTGCCAGTAGTCCCATTAGCGGACCCTACGAGCAGTACTTC. It codes for CASSPISGPYEQYF.

CDR3 sequence (DNA): TGTGCCAGCAGCGATCCGGGAGATTCAGGTGATACGCAGTATTTT. It encodes CASSDPGDSGDTQYF. V is TRBV7-8 and J is TRBJ2-3, with D possibly being TRBD2 (6 bases). CDR1 and CDR2 from the germline V gene are SGHVS and FQNEAQ. Trimming took off 5 bases at V and 6 bases at J, with 18 bases between the two ends. The CDR3 contains 15 residues.

The rearrangement uses TRBV18 and TRBJ2-7; 7 nucleotides match TRBD1. Germline loops: CDR1 KGHSH, CDR2 LQKENI. CDR3 length: 13 residues. The junction had 2 bases not matched to a gene; V was cut back by 0 bases and J by 6 bases. CDR3 in DNA: TGTGCCAGCTCACCACCAAACAGGGGCGAGCAGTACTTC. It specifies CASSPPNRGEQYF. Using reference TRBV18 and TRBJ2-7 for the parts outside the CDR3, the full variable domain is NAGVMQNPRHLVRRRGQEARLRCSPMKGHSHVYWYRQLPEEGLKFMVYLQKENIIDESGMPKERFSAEFPKEGPSILRIQQVVRGDSAAYFCASSPPNRGEQYFGPGTRLTVT.